One and the same sample provided the 27 T cell receptor beta chains below, sequenced in a study of monozygotic twins with inflammatory bowel disease. Using the 5' RACE reads, TCRdb records one entry per CDR3 protein without DNA. The ten most abundant clones cover 2% to 2.5% of a sample with 300,000 to 350,000 distinct CDR3 sequences. Sequences were obtained from blood. These receptors all stem from a human donor with ulcerative colitis or Crohn's disease, or a healthy co-twin of an affected twin (not recorded which).

The chain is built from TRBV9 and TRBJ2-3; TCRdb selects TRBD2, and the lack of DNA leaves this call unchecked. Germline V gene sequence: CDR1 SGDLS, CDR2 YYNGEE. This CDR3 is built from 15 residues. The CDR3 spells CASSVRTTSTDTQYF.

This chain connects TRBV6-2 or TRBV6-3 to TRBJ2-7. CDR1 and CDR2 (germline): MNHEY, SVGEGT. The CDR3 is 14 residues long. The CDR3 sequence is CASRTDATSYEQYF.

CDR3 region: CASSLDSWNTEAFF. The rearrangement links TRBV5-1 to TRBJ1-1. Germline CDR1 reads SGHRS; CDR2 reads YFSETQ. This CDR3 spans 14 amino acids.

The chain couples TRBV2 to TRBJ1-1; TCRdb's D call of TRBD1 is untestable without DNA. The CDR3 runs to 14 residues. Germline lookup yields CDR1 SNHLY and CDR2 FYNNEI. CDR3 loop: CASSDGTGVTEAFF.

The chain joins TRBV28 to TRBJ2-7; TCRdb indicates TRBD2, and absent DNA this call remains unverified. The CDR3 loop spans 14 amino acids. Per germline, CDR1 MDHEN and CDR2 SYDVKM. The CDR3 sequence is CASSLLGALDEQYF.

The chain employs TRBV2 and TRBJ2-7; checking the TCRdb D call of TRBD2 is not possible without DNA. CDR3 length: 15 amino acids. CDR1 and CDR2 from the germline V gene are SNHLY and FYNNEI. CDR3: CASSLPAGGTYEQYF.

The V gene is TRBV7-3, the J gene TRBJ2-7. Germline-derived CDR1 and CDR2 are SGHTA and FQGTGA. The CDR3 consists of 14 residues. The CDR3 sequence: CASSLGGGNYEQYF.

The gene calls are TRBV6-2 or TRBV6-3 and TRBJ1-5. The CDR3 covers 16 residues. Germline-derived CDR1 and CDR2 are MNHEY and SVGEGT. CDR3 in amino acids: CASSYTGPDSNQPQHF.

The chain is built from TRBV3-1 and TRBJ1-5. The germline CDR1 and CDR2 sequences are LGHDT and YNNKEL (reference sequence). This CDR3 spans 12 amino acids. CDR3 region: CASSQGGQPQHF.

This chain joins TRBV29-1 and TRBJ1-2. The CDR3 runs 15 residues. Germline CDR1 reads SQVTM; CDR2 reads ANQGSEA. Here the CDR3 reads CSVEEWLREGYGYTF.

The chain links TRBV4-1 to TRBJ1-1. Germline CDR1 MGHRA, CDR2 YSYEKL. CDR3 size: 13 residues. CDR3 loop: CASSHQQNTEAFF.

CDR3 amino acids: CASNQQGAQPQHF. V usage is TRBV28 and J usage is TRBJ1-5; the TRBD1 assignment by TCRdb is unverifiable without DNA. Germline CDR1 and CDR2: MDHEN and SYDVKM. The CDR3 consists of 13 residues. Full variable domain (rest looked up from reference TRBV28 and TRBJ1-5): DVKVTQSSRYLVKRTGEKVFLECVQDMDHENMFWYRQDPGLGLRLIYFSYDVKMKEKGDIPEGYSVSREKKERFSLILESASTNQTSMYLCASNQQGAQPQHFGDGTRLSIL.

The V gene is TRBV6-2 or TRBV6-3, the J gene TRBJ2-1; TCRdb gives TRBD1 as the D gene, but with no DNA this cannot be confirmed. Germline CDR1 reads MNHEY; CDR2 reads SVGEGT. This CDR3 has 15 amino acids. CDR3 region: CASRDGTGLYNEQFF.

The chain is built from TRBV20-1 and TRBJ1-1. This CDR3 region has 13 residues. Germline V gives CDR1 DFQATT, CDR2 SNEGSKA (reference sequence). The CDR3 protein is CSARASLNTEAFF.

The chain uses TRBV12-3 or TRBV12-4 and TRBJ2-2; TCRdb designates TRBD2, a call that cannot be tested without DNA. The CDR3 extends over 18 amino acids. The CDR3 loop is CASSSLISGGPSRGELFF.

The chain recombines TRBV6-1 with TRBJ2-1; TCRdb reports TRBD1, a call that lacks DNA to check it against. CDR1 is MNHNS, CDR2 SASEGT, per germline. CDR3 length: 14 residues. The CDR3 sequence: CASTREQVGSEQFF.

This chain connects TRBV28 to TRBJ1-5. There are 16 residues in the CDR3. The V gene's germline CDR1 is MDHEN and CDR2 SYDVKM. CDR3 region: CASSLSQTYSNQPQHF.

Here the CDR3 reads CASSTSIMDGYTF. This sequence joins TRBV12-3 or TRBV12-4 and TRBJ1-2. This CDR3 spans 13 amino acids.

The V and J genes are TRBV19 and TRBJ1-5; there is no DNA to check the TCRdb D call of TRBD1. Germline V gene sequence: CDR1 LNHDA, CDR2 SQIVND (reference sequence). The CDR3 runs to 15 residues. The chain's CDR3 is CASSIWGKGNQPQHF.

This chain uses TRBV9 with TRBJ1-1; with no DNA, the TCRdb D assignment of TRBD1 cannot be verified. Germline loops: CDR1 SGDLS, CDR2 YYNGEE. The CDR3 covers 13 residues. This CDR3 reads CASSVAQGTEAFF. Complete variable domain (other parts from reference TRBV9 and TRBJ1-1): DSGVTQTPKHLITATGQRVTLRCSPRSGDLSVYWYQQSLDQGLQFLIQYYNGEERAKGNILERFSAQQFPDLHSELNLSSLELGDSALYFCASSVAQGTEAFFGQGTRLTVV.

The chain recombines TRBV27 with TRBJ1-5; the TRBD1 assignment by TCRdb is unverifiable without DNA. Per the germline V gene, CDR1 is MNHEY and CDR2 is SMNVEV (reference sequence). CDR3 length: 16 amino acids. The CDR3 spells CASSSSDRGGNQPQHF.

The chain joins TRBV6-1 to TRBJ2-7; TCRdb returns TRBD1, unconfirmable since there is no DNA. Germline V lookup: CDR1 MNHNS, CDR2 SASEGT. This CDR3 is built from 14 residues. CDR3 in amino acids: CASSNRDRASKQYF.

The rearrangement joins TRBV29-1 to TRBJ2-2. Germline V lookup: CDR1 SQVTM, CDR2 ANQGSEA. The CDR3 is 14 amino acids. The CDR3 is CSVRGEANTGELFF.

The chain recombines TRBV5-1 with TRBJ1-4. The CDR3 contains 15 residues. The V gene's germline CDR1 is SGHRS and CDR2 YFSETQ. The CDR3 spells CASSLGPLEHEKLFF.

The rearrangement links TRBV5-1 to TRBJ2-7; as DNA is missing, the TRBD2 call by TCRdb cannot be tested. The CDR3 runs to 15 residues. Germline-derived CDR1 and CDR2 are SGHRS and YFSETQ. The CDR3 sequence is CASQSGTSGVYEQYF.

This rearrangement joins TRBV9 to TRBJ2-7; TCRdb indicates TRBD2, and absent DNA this call remains unverified. Germline V CDR1 and CDR2: SGDLS, YYNGEE. The CDR3 is 18 amino acids. Here the CDR3 reads CASSSSVLGGLDSYEQYF.

The rearrangement joins TRBV15 to TRBJ2-4; TCRdb's assignment of TRBD2 cannot be checked, as there is no DNA. Germline V gives CDR1 LNHNV, CDR2 YYDKDF (reference sequence). The CDR3 sequence is 14 residues long. The CDR3 sequence is CATSIPGLKNIQYF.